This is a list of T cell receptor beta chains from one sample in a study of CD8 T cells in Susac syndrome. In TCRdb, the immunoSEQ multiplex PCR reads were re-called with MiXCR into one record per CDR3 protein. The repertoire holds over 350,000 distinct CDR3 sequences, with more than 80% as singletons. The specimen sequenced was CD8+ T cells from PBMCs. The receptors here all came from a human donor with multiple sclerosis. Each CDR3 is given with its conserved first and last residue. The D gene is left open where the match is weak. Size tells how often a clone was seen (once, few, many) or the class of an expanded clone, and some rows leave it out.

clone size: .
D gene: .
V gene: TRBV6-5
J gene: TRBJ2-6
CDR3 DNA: TGTGCCAGCAGTTCACGTCCAGGGGTGCCTGGGGCCAACGTCCTGACTTTC
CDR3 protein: CASSSRPGVPGANVLTF

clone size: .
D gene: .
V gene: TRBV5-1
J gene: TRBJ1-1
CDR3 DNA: TGCGCCAGCAGATCCACAGGGAACACTGAAGCTTTCTTT
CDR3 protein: CASRSTGNTEAFF

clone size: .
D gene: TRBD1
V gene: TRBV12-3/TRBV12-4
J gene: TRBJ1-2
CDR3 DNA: TGTGCCAGCAGGCACCTGGGACAGGGTAAAGAGGGCTACACCTTC
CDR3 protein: CASRHLGQGKEGYTF

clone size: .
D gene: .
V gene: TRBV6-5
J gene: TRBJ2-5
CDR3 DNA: TGTGCCAGCAGTTTCGTCAGGGGTCAAGAGACCCAGTACTTC
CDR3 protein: CASSFVRGQETQYF

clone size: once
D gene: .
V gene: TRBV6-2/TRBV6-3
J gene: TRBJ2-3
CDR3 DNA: TGTGCCAGCAGTAAGGTAGCGAGCACAGATACGCAGTATTTT
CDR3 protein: CASSKVASTDTQYF

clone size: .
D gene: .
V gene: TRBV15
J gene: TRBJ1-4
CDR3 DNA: TGTGCCACCAGCAAAGAGACGGTGGCGTCGGCAACTAATGAAAAACTGTTTTTT
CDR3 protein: CATSKETVASATNEKLFF

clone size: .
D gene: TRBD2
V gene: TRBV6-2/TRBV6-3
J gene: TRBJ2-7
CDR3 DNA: TGTGCCAGCAGTTACTCAAGACTAGCGGGAGGATACGAGCAGTACTTC
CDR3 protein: CASSYSRLAGGYEQYF

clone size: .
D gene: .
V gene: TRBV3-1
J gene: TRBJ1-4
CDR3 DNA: TGTGCCAGCAGCCAAGGGTCGGAAAAACTGTTTTTT
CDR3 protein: CASSQGSEKLFF

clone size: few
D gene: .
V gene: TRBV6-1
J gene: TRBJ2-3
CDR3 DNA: TGTGCCAGCAGCATGGGGGCCCGAACAGATACGCAGTATTTT
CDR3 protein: CASSMGARTDTQYF

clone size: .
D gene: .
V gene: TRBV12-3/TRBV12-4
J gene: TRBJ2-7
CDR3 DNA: TGTGCCAGCAGTCCACTCGAGGGCCCTTCCAAGTACGAGCAGTACTTC
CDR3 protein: CASSPLEGPSKYEQYF

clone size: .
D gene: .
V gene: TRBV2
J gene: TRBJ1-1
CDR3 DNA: TGTGCCAGCAGTGATATCTCGGGGAACACTGAAGCTTTCTTT
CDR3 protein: CASSDISGNTEAFF

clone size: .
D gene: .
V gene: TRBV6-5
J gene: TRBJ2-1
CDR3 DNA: TGTGCCAGCAGTTTACTCTACAATGAGCAGTTCTTC
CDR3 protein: CASSLLYNEQFF

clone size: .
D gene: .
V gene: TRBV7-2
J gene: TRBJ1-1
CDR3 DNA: TGTGCCAGCAGCTTCTGGAGGGCTGGAACCGCTGAAGCTTTCTTT
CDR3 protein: CASSFWRAGTAEAFF

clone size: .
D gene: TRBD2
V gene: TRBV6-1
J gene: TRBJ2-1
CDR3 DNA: TGTGCCAGCAGTGGAGTTAGCGGGGCTTACAATGAGCAGTTCTTC
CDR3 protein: CASSGVSGAYNEQFF

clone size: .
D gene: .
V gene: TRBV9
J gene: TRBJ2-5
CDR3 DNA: TGTGCCAGCAGCGTAGAGGGGACTGGGGAGACCCAGTACTTC
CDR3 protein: CASSVEGTGETQYF

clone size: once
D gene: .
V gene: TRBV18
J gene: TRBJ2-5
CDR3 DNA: TGTGCCAGCTCACCGGTCCAGCAAGAGACCCAGTACTTC
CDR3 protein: CASSPVQQETQYF

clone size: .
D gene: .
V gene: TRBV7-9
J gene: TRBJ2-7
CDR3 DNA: TGTGCCAGCAGCAGCGGGACAGAGTCCCCCTACGAGCAGTACTTC
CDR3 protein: CASSSGTESPYEQYF